This T cell receptor (beta chain) was retrieved from a study of blood T cell repertoires in COVID-19. Study-wide context: Samples taken during acute and convalescent COVID-19 were collected in the United States, Italy and Spain. PBMCs, B-cell-depleted T cells, or T cells provided the cDNA or gDNA that made up the material.

CDR3 length: 16 residues. The germline gives CDR1 SGHNT, CDR2 YYREEE (reference sequence). Trimming removed 0 bases at V and 4 bases at J, with 14 bases between. Recruited during active infection, patients (from Seattle) were subsequently followed longitudinally. Study processing details: For nucleated cells, counts were estimated from reference gene primer amplification. Only in-frame clones appear in the TCRdb table, and some are missing; sequencing was by immunoSEQ multiplex PCR. V, J and clone size were drawn from that table, and D and trimming were deduced from the DNA. The sample comprises approximately 290,000 clones, roughly 89% of which are singletons, and around 10% rests with the top ten.

This sequence originates from a woman under 40 with COVID-19, enrolled during active disease. The gene calls are TRBV5-4 and TRBJ2-1; D perhaps matches TRBD2 (5 bases). The source material was peripheral blood. The CDR3 protein is CASSLGGSGPYNEQFF. CDR3 sequence (DNA): TGTGCCAGCAGCTTGGGTGGGAGCGGACCTTACAATGAGCAGTTCTTC.